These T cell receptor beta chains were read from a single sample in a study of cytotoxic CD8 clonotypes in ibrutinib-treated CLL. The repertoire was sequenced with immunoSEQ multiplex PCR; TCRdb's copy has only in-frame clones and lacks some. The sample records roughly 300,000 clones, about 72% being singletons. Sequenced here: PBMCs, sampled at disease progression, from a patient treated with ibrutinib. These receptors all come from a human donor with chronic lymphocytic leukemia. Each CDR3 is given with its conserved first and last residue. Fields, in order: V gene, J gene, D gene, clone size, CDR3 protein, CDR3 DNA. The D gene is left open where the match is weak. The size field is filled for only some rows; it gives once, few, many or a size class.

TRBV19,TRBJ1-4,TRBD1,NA,CASGGPDRGWEKLFF,TGTGCCAGTGGAGGGCCGGACAGGGGATGGGAAAAACTGTTTTTT
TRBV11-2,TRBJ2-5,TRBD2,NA,CASSLGGSGRQQETQYF,TGTGCCAGCAGCTTAGGGGGTAGCGGGAGGCAACAAGAGACCCAGTACTTC
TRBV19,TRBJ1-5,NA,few,CASSMTDQPQHF,TGTGCCAGTAGTATGACTGATCAGCCCCAGCATTTT
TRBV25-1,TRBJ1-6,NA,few,CASSEFGGIEGNNSPLHF,TGTGCCAGCAGTGAATTCGGGGGAATTGAGGGGAATAATTCACCCCTCCACTTT
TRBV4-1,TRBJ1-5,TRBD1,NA,CASSQSTGGDQPQHF,TGCGCCAGCAGCCAGTCCACAGGGGGCGATCAGCCCCAGCATTTT
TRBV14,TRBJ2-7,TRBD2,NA,CASSPAGVREQYF,TGTGCCAGCAGTCCGGCGGGGGTCCGGGAGCAGTACTTC
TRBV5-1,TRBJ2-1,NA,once,CASSLRASVGAFSYNEQFF,TGCGCCAGCAGCCTCAGGGCTAGCGTCGGGGCGTTCTCCTACAATGAGCAGTTCTTC
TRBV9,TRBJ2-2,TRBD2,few,CASSVEASGYTGELFF,TGTGCCAGCAGCGTAGAAGCTAGCGGGTACACCGGGGAGCTGTTTTTT
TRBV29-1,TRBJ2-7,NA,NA,CSVEKGLSEQYF,TGCAGCGTTGAAAAGGGTCTTTCAGAGCAGTACTTC
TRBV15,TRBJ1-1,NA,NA,CATRSGQLNTEAFF,TGTGCCACCAGAAGCGGACAGCTGAACACTGAAGCTTTCTTT